This T cell receptor (beta chain) stems from a study of CD8 T cells in ankylosing spondylitis. Details on this clonotype: The antigen is unknown.

From the 5' RACE reads, TCRdb called clonotypes with MiXCR, one entry per CDR3 protein. The sample has about 250,000 distinct CDR3 sequences; roughly 32% are singletons. Study conclusions and caveats: It appeared that ankylosing spondylitis blood was characterized by a TCR beta motif of roughly 8 highly homologous variants. There was reportedly significant enrichment of clones that were disease-linked in matched ankylosing spondylitis synovial fluid.

This CDR3 comprises 14 residues. CDR1 SGDLS and CDR2 YYNGEE come from the germline V gene. Trimming at V came to 4 bases and at J to 7 bases, leaving 9 bases not matched to a gene. Input material: blood, either unsorted or a sorted T cell fraction (not recorded which). V is TRBV9 and J is TRBJ1-2; 8 nucleotides agree with TRBD1. The origin of this receptor is a male donor with ankylosing spondylitis or in good health (not recorded which). CDR3 DNA: TGTGCCAGCAGCCCGGACAGGGCCCTTGTTGGCTACACCTTC. Its protein is CASSPDRALVGYTF.